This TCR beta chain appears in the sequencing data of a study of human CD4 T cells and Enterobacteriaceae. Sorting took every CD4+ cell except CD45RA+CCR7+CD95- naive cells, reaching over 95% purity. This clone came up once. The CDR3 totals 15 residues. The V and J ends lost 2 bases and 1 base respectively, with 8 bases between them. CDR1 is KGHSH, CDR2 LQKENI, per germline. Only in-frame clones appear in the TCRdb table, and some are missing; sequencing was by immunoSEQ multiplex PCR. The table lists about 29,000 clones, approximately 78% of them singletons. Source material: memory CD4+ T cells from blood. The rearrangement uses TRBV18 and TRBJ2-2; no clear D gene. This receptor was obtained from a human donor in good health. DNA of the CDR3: TGTGCCAGCTCACCAGTGCCTGAGAACACCGGGGAGCTGTTTTTT. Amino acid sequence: CASSPVPENTGELFF.